Listed below are T cell receptor beta chains from one sample, sequenced in a study of cytomegalovirus exposure and HLA in healthy donors. Method: immunoSEQ multiplex PCR; TCRdb's copy keeps in-frame clones and lacks some. The table counts 100,000 to 150,000 clones; under 2.5% lies in the top ten. Sequencing was done on a sample of PBMCs. The receptor source for this set is a man between 35 and 55 years old in good health and CMV-seronegative. The CDR3 runs from the conserved cysteine through the conserved F or W. The order of the fields is V gene, J gene, D gene, CDR3 protein, CDR3 DNA. A D gene is named only where the DNA matches it firmly.

v_call: TRBV7-3
j_call: TRBJ2-2
d_call: .
cdr3_aa: CASSLGHSPNTGELFF
cdr3_nt: TGTGCCAGCAGCCTCGGTCACAGCCCGAACACCGGGGAGCTGTTTTTT

v_call: TRBV19
j_call: TRBJ2-3
d_call: TRBD1
cdr3_aa: CASSVLGTGITDTQYF
cdr3_nt: TGTGCCAGTAGTGTGCTAGGGACAGGGATCACAGATACGCAGTATTTT

v_call: TRBV30
j_call: TRBJ1-5
d_call: .
cdr3_aa: CAWSSTAEAQHF
cdr3_nt: TGTGCCTGGAGTTCCACCGCAGAGGCCCAGCATTTT

v_call: TRBV7-9
j_call: TRBJ1-2
d_call: TRBD1
cdr3_aa: CASSPPRTGYYGYTF
cdr3_nt: TGTGCCAGCAGCCCTCCTCGGACAGGGTACTATGGCTACACCTTC

v_call: TRBV4-1
j_call: TRBJ1-2
d_call: .
cdr3_aa: CASSHYNYGYTF
cdr3_nt: TGCGCCAGCAGCCACTACAACTATGGCTACACCTTC

v_call: TRBV19
j_call: TRBJ2-1
d_call: .
cdr3_aa: CASSIYPGHEQFF
cdr3_nt: TGTGCCAGTAGTATCTACCCAGGCCATGAGCAGTTCTTC

v_call: TRBV9
j_call: TRBJ2-5
d_call: .
cdr3_aa: CASSQGLVGTQYF
cdr3_nt: TGTGCCAGCAGCCAGGGATTAGTCGGGACCCAGTACTTC

v_call: TRBV11-3
j_call: TRBJ2-3
d_call: .
cdr3_aa: CASSWAPTDTQYF
cdr3_nt: TGTGCCAGCAGCTGGGCACCCACAGATACGCAGTATTTT

v_call: TRBV11-3
j_call: TRBJ2-3
d_call: TRBD2
cdr3_aa: CASSLTSGRDTQYF
cdr3_nt: TGTGCCAGCAGCTTAACTAGCGGCAGAGATACGCAGTATTTT

v_call: TRBV19
j_call: TRBJ1-2
d_call: .
cdr3_aa: CASSPTPDRFGGYTF
cdr3_nt: TGTGCCAGTAGTCCCACCCCCGACAGGTTCGGTGGCTACACCTTC

v_call: TRBV6-1
j_call: TRBJ2-1
d_call: TRBD2
cdr3_aa: CASSFSRTSGEQFF
cdr3_nt: TGTGCCAGCAGTTTTAGCCGGACTAGCGGGGAGCAGTTCTTC

v_call: TRBV10-3
j_call: TRBJ2-5
d_call: .
cdr3_aa: CAVSEGGGARETQYF
cdr3_nt: TGTGCCGTCAGTGAGGGTGGAGGGGCTCGGGAGACCCAGTACTTC

v_call: TRBV4-2
j_call: TRBJ1-1
d_call: .
cdr3_aa: CASSLDRTLTEAFF
cdr3_nt: TGTGCCAGCAGCCTTGACAGGACTCTCACTGAAGCTTTCTTT

v_call: TRBV6-4
j_call: TRBJ2-1
d_call: .
cdr3_aa: CASSFEPVVSINEQFF
cdr3_nt: TGTGCCAGCAGTTTTGAGCCTGTAGTCTCTATCAATGAGCAGTTCTTC

v_call: TRBV6-6
j_call: TRBJ1-3
d_call: .
cdr3_aa: CASSYPPGTGNTIYF
cdr3_nt: TGTGCCAGCAGTTACCCGCCAGGGACAGGAAACACCATATATTTT

v_call: TRBV6-1
j_call: TRBJ2-5
d_call: TRBD2
cdr3_aa: CASSEVGLAGETQYF
cdr3_nt: TGTGCCAGCAGTGAAGTCGGCCTAGCGGGGGAGACCCAGTACTTC

v_call: TRBV5-5
j_call: TRBJ1-3
d_call: .
cdr3_aa: CASWIEGGGNTIYF
cdr3_nt: TGTGCCAGCTGGATCGAGGGTGGGGGAAACACCATATATTTT

v_call: TRBV7-9
j_call: TRBJ2-7
d_call: .
cdr3_aa: CASSPRLDEQYF
cdr3_nt: TGTGCCAGCAGCCCTCGACTGGACGAGCAGTACTTC

v_call: TRBV7-2
j_call: TRBJ2-5
d_call: .
cdr3_aa: CASSLRGRETQYF
cdr3_nt: TGTGCCAGCAGCTTGCGGGGGCGGGAGACCCAGTACTTC

v_call: TRBV11-2
j_call: TRBJ2-2
d_call: TRBD1
cdr3_aa: CASSVSRGQTGELFF
cdr3_nt: TGTGCCAGCAGCGTTAGTAGGGGGCAAACCGGGGAGCTGTTTTTT

v_call: TRBV2
j_call: TRBJ2-2
d_call: TRBD1
cdr3_aa: CASSGQGAAGELFF
cdr3_nt: TGTGCCAGCAGCGGACAGGGGGCGGCCGGGGAGCTGTTTTTT

v_call: TRBV5-1
j_call: TRBJ2-3
d_call: .
cdr3_aa: CASSLGGATDTQYF
cdr3_nt: TGCGCCAGCAGCTTGGGCGGGGCCACAGATACGCAGTATTTT

v_call: TRBV9
j_call: TRBJ1-1
d_call: TRBD1
cdr3_aa: CASSPRTGGTMNTEAFF
cdr3_nt: TGTGCCAGCAGCCCACGGACAGGGGGCACTATGAACACTGAAGCTTTCTTT

v_call: TRBV5-8
j_call: TRBJ2-7
d_call: .
cdr3_aa: CASSDRDNYEQYF
cdr3_nt: TGTGCCAGCAGCGACCGGGACAACTACGAGCAGTACTTC

v_call: TRBV10-3
j_call: TRBJ1-5
d_call: .
cdr3_aa: CAISAARGNNQPQHF
cdr3_nt: TGTGCCATCAGTGCGGCACGAGGGAACAATCAGCCCCAGCATTTT

v_call: TRBV10-3
j_call: TRBJ2-2
d_call: .
cdr3_aa: CAISGQATTGELFF
cdr3_nt: TGTGCCATCAGCGGACAAGCCACCACCGGGGAGCTGTTTTTT

v_call: TRBV10-2
j_call: TRBJ2-2
d_call: .
cdr3_aa: CASSDGGLGNTGELFF
cdr3_nt: TGCGCCAGCAGTGACGGTGGCCTAGGGAACACCGGGGAGCTGTTTTTT

v_call: TRBV5-4
j_call: TRBJ1-2
d_call: .
cdr3_aa: CASSSQEFYGYTF
cdr3_nt: TGTGCCAGCAGCTCACAGGAATTCTATGGCTACACCTTC

v_call: TRBV28
j_call: TRBJ2-7
d_call: .
cdr3_aa: CASRSGDPNEQYF
cdr3_nt: TGTGCCAGCAGATCAGGGGATCCCAACGAGCAGTACTTC

v_call: TRBV27
j_call: TRBJ2-5
d_call: TRBD2
cdr3_aa: CASSSSSGRRGETQYF
cdr3_nt: TGTGCCAGCAGTTCGTCTAGCGGGAGGAGAGGGGAGACCCAGTACTTC

v_call: TRBV13
j_call: TRBJ2-7
d_call: .
cdr3_aa: CASLRGGAHEQYF
cdr3_nt: TGTGCCAGCCTGAGGGGGGGGGCCCACGAGCAGTACTTC

v_call: TRBV11-1
j_call: TRBJ2-5
d_call: TRBD1
cdr3_aa: CASSAKAGTGFFETQYF
cdr3_nt: TGTGCCAGCAGCGCGAAGGCCGGGACAGGGTTTTTTGAGACCCAGTACTTC

v_call: TRBV5-1
j_call: TRBJ2-7
d_call: TRBD1
cdr3_aa: CASSLEGASSYEQYF
cdr3_nt: TGCGCCAGCAGCTTGGAGGGGGCCTCCTCCTACGAGCAGTACTTC

v_call: TRBV5-6
j_call: TRBJ2-2
d_call: TRBD1
cdr3_aa: CASSKDRGWGTGELFF
cdr3_nt: TGTGCCAGCAGCAAAGACAGGGGGTGGGGCACCGGGGAGCTGTTTTTT

v_call: TRBV6-1
j_call: TRBJ1-1
d_call: .
cdr3_aa: CASSVYRASNTEAFF
cdr3_nt: TGTGCCAGCAGTGTGTACAGGGCATCGAACACTGAAGCTTTCTTT

v_call: TRBV6-6
j_call: TRBJ1-4
d_call: .
cdr3_aa: CASTPTPTNEKLFF
cdr3_nt: TGTGCCAGCACTCCGACACCAACTAATGAAAAACTGTTTTTT

v_call: TRBV5-1
j_call: TRBJ2-1
d_call: TRBD2
cdr3_aa: CASSLAILAGVNEQFF
cdr3_nt: TGCGCCAGCAGCTTGGCCATCCTAGCGGGAGTAAATGAGCAGTTCTTC

v_call: TRBV6-5
j_call: TRBJ2-5
d_call: TRBD1
cdr3_aa: CASSRGTGTGETQYF
cdr3_nt: TGTGCCAGCAGTCGGGGGACAGGGACGGGAGAGACCCAGTACTTC

v_call: TRBV5-6
j_call: TRBJ2-1
d_call: .
cdr3_aa: CASSSSGQTNEQFF
cdr3_nt: TGTGCCAGCAGCTCTTCTGGACAGACCAATGAGCAGTTCTTC

v_call: TRBV10-3
j_call: TRBJ2-5
d_call: .
cdr3_aa: CAISASGAQETQYF
cdr3_nt: TGTGCCATCAGTGCGTCGGGGGCCCAAGAGACCCAGTACTTC

v_call: TRBV7-9
j_call: TRBJ1-5
d_call: TRBD1
cdr3_aa: CASSRGQGIQPQHF
cdr3_nt: TGTGCCAGCAGCCGCGGACAGGGTATTCAGCCCCAGCATTTT

v_call: TRBV4-1
j_call: TRBJ2-7
d_call: TRBD1
cdr3_aa: CASSPGQGVREQYF
cdr3_nt: TGCGCCAGCAGCCCGGGACAGGGTGTTCGAGAGCAGTACTTC

v_call: TRBV18
j_call: TRBJ2-7
d_call: .
cdr3_aa: CASSYTIGLPYEQYF
cdr3_nt: TGTGCCAGCTCATATACGATCGGGTTACCCTACGAGCAGTACTTC